This T cell receptor (beta chain) was retrieved from a study of CD8+ T cells in alopecia areata. Deletions cut 6 bases from V and 9 bases from J, with 17 bases between. The CDR3 sequence is 13 residues long. Germline V gene data show CDR1 as MNHEY and CDR2 as SVGAGI. The treatment here: oral pan-JAK inhibitor, 5-10 mg twice daily. Alopecia areata patients had lesional scalp punch biopsies and peripheral blood taken from them. Findings and limits, study-wide: For lesional scalp, especially alopecia totalis/universalis, clonality was higher than in normal scalp.

Sequencing relied on a cDNA template that was reverse transcribed from extracted RNA. Clones were read by immunoSEQ multiplex PCR, and TCRdb kept only the in-frame ones, dropping some. The sample lists 150,000 to 200,000 clones; 45% to 65% were seen once. Details on this clone: Antigen unknown.

The TCR sequence derives from a human donor with alopecia areata. The chain recombines TRBV6-5 with TRBJ2-5; D possibly corresponds to TRBD2 (6 bases). The specimen was CD4+ T cells sorted from blood, collected at week 4, from a patient treated with tofacitinib. The DNA for the CDR3 is TGTGCCAGCAGCACCGGTGGTCCGGGGGCCCAGTACTTC. This gives the protein CASSTGGPGAQYF.